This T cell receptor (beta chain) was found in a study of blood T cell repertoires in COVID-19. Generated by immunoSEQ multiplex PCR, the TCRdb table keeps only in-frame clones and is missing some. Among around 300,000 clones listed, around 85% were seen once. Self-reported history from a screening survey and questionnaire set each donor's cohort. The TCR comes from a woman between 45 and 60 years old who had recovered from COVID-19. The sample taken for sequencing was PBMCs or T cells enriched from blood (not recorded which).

The CDR3 nucleotides are TGTGCCAGCAGCTTACCCCGGGGGACCATGAACACTGAAGCTTTCTTT. It encodes CASSLPRGTMNTEAFF. V and J are TRBV7-9 and TRBJ1-1, with a possible D match to TRBD1 (5 bases). Germline V gene lookup returns CDR1 SEHNR and CDR2 FQNEAQ (reference sequence). CDR3 size: 16 residues. Trimming shortened V by 2 bases and J by 0 bases, and 13 bases separated the two germline ends.